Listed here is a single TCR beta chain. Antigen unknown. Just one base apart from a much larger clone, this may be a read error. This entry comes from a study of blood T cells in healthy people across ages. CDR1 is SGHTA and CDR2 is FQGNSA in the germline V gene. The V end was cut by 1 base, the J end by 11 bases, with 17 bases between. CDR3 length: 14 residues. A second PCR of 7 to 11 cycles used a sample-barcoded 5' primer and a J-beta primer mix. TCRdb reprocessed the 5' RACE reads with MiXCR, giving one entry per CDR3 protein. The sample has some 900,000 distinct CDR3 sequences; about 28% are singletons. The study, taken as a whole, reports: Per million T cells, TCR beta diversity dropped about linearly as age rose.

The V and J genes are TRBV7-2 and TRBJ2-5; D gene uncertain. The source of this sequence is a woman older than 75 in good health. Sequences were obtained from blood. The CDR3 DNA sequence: TGTGCCAGCAGCTTAGAATATGGGCAAAGAGAGCAGTACTTC. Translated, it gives CASSLEYGQREQYF.